These 17 T cell receptor beta chains came from one sample sequenced in a study of blood T cells in healthy people across ages. A second PCR, run for about 7 to 11 cycles, used a sample-barcoded 5' primer plus a J-beta primer mix. TCRdb independently ran MiXCR on the 5' RACE reads; one entry per CDR3 protein. Of approximately 1.5 million distinct CDR3 sequences in the sample, 30% to 40% were seen once. Sequences were obtained from blood. The receptors were sampled from a woman aged 25 to 39 in good health.

A note on this clonotype: One end of the junction does not line up with germline, which may come from a read error. The rearrangement joins TRBV2 to TRBJ2-5; a weak D match, TRBD1 (5 bases). The J call may be wrong; the DNA end is better matched by TRBJ2-7. CDR3 size: 12 residues. From germline, CDR1 is SNHLY and CDR2 FYNNEI. This chain's CDR3 is CAGRAQGYEQYF. CDR3 in DNA: TGTGCCGGCAGGGCGCAGGGTTACGAGCAGTACTTC.

The V and J genes are TRBV20-1 and TRBJ1-6, with D possibly being TRBD1 (5 bases). V was pared by 1 base and J by 10 bases, with 11 bases between. The CDR3 runs 13 residues. In germline, CDR1 is DFQATT, CDR2 SNEGSKA (reference sequence). The CDR3 bases are TGCAGTGCTAGAGGACAGTTGTACTCACCCCTCCACTTT. It yields the protein CSARGQLYSPLHF.

This clonotype was seen a handful of times. This chain connects TRBV4-1 to TRBJ2-7; D call uncertain. The CDR3 loop spans 13 amino acids. Germline V gene sequence: CDR1 MGHRA, CDR2 YSYEKL. V lost 0 bases, J lost 3 bases, and 6 bases lay in between. CDR3 coding DNA: TGCGCCAGCAGCCAAGAACCGAACTACGAGCAGTACTTC. The encoded protein is CASSQEPNYEQYF.

The chain combines TRBV5-1 with TRBJ1-2; 9 bases match TRBD1. This CDR3 has 13 amino acids. In germline, CDR1 is SGHRS, CDR2 YFSETQ. The J segment lost 6 bases and the V segment lost 6 bases, leaving 6 bases of the junction unmatched. The CDR3 bases are TGCGCCAGCAATCCGGGACAGGGCAATGGCTACACCTTC. Its protein is CASNPGQGNGYTF.

V gene TRBV20-1 combines with J gene TRBJ2-7; D gene uncertain. The CDR3 extends over 13 amino acids. In germline, CDR1 is DFQATT, CDR2 SNEGSKA (reference sequence). Trimming removed 4 bases at V and 0 bases at J, with 10 bases between. The CDR3 sequence is CSAKVPRSYEQYF. As DNA, the CDR3 is TGCAGTGCTAAAGTTCCCCGCTCCTACGAGCAGTACTTC.

The chain joins TRBV27 to TRBJ2-1; TRBD2 matches 8 bases. The CDR3 loop spans 17 amino acids. V gave up 3 bases and J gave up 0 bases; unmatched junction bases: 7. The V gene's germline CDR1 is MNHEY and CDR2 SMNVEV (reference sequence). This chain's CDR3 is CASSFVASGHSYNEQFF. Here the CDR3 DNA reads TGTGCCAGCAGTTTTGTTGCTAGCGGGCACTCCTACAATGAGCAGTTCTTC.

The genes are TRBV7-6 and TRBJ2-3, with 11 positions matching TRBD2. CDR3 length equals 19 residues. Germline values: CDR1 SGHVS, CDR2 FNYEAQ. J lost 3 bases, V lost 0 bases, and 11 bases had no gene match. CDR3 region: CASSLASFRLAGGTDTQYF. DNA of the CDR3: TGTGCCAGCAGCTTAGCTTCGTTTCGGCTAGCGGGAGGAACAGATACGCAGTATTTT.

This clonotype has more than one count but fewer than ten. The chain employs TRBV27 and TRBJ2-5, with 8 bases identical to TRBD2. The CDR3 contains 15 residues. The J segment lost 4 bases and the V segment lost 5 bases, leaving 9 bases of the junction unmatched. Looked up from germline, CDR1 is MNHEY and CDR2 is SMNVEV (reference sequence). The CDR3 sequence: CASSPLPGLGETQYF. The CDR3 DNA reads TGTGCCAGCAGTCCCCTGCCGGGACTAGGAGAGACCCAGTACTTC.

The rearrangement links TRBV28 to TRBJ2-1; perhaps TRBD2 as D (7 bases). Germline CDR1 and CDR2: MDHEN and SYDVKM. The CDR3 is 17 residues long. V lost 6 bases and J 7 bases, leaving 25 bases between the germline ends. This CDR3 is CASSPLGGGSLWNEQFF. The CDR3 nucleotides are TGTGCCAGCAGCCCTCTGGGGGGCGGGAGTCTTTGGAATGAGCAGTTCTTC.

This clonotype has at least ten counts. The chain has TRBV29-1 and TRBJ2-3; TRBD2 matches 9 bases. Germline lookup yields CDR1 SQVTM and CDR2 ANQGSEA. CDR3 length equals 16 residues. V was pared by 5 bases and J by 3 bases, with 12 bases of the junction left unmatched. CDR3 nucleotide sequence: TGCAGCGTTACTGCCAGGCTAGCGGGAAGGACAGATACGCAGTATTTT. Its translation is CSVTARLAGRTDTQYF.

The chain carries TRBV9 and TRBJ2-3; the match to TRBD2 covers 7 bases. In germline, CDR1 is SGDLS, CDR2 YYNGEE. This CDR3 comprises 16 residues. Trimming at V came to 4 bases and at J to 0 bases, leaving 8 bases not matched to a gene. CDR3 protein: CASSPHAGVSTDTQYF. The CDR3 region has the DNA TGTGCCAGCAGCCCCCATGCGGGGGTGAGCACAGATACGCAGTATTTT.

V and J are TRBV12-3 or TRBV12-4 and TRBJ2-1, with D possibly matching TRBD1 (6 bases). Trimming shortened V by 9 bases and J by 9 bases, and 18 bases separated the two germline ends. CDR3 length: 13 residues. CDR3 amino acids: CASAPSPRGEQFF. The CDR3 nucleotides read TGTGCCAGTGCCCCATCCCCCAGGGGTGAGCAGTTCTTC.

This clonotype was seen only a few times. The chain links TRBV4-1 to TRBJ2-1; D perhaps matches TRBD2 (5 bases). Germline-derived CDR1 and CDR2 are MGHRA and YSYEKL. The length of the CDR3 is 14 residues. The germline V and J ends were trimmed by 3 bases and 1 base, with 7 bases remaining between them. CDR3 sequence: CASSQVASYNEQFF. Written as DNA, the CDR3 is TGCGCCAGCAGCCAGGTAGCGTCCTACAATGAGCAGTTCTTC.

The gene calls are TRBV21-1 and TRBJ2-7; the DNA was not used to check the table's D call, TRBD1. TRBV21-1 is an annotated pseudogene. The CDR3 runs to 15 residues. DNA of the CDR3: TGTGCCAGCAGCAAAAAGGCGGGACCCCCCTACGAGCAGTACTTC. It codes for CASSKKAGPPYEQYF.

The J gene is TRBJ1-1, the V gene TRBV6-1; no clear D. Trimming pared 1 base from V and 7 bases from J, leaving 10 bases between. This CDR3 is 13 amino acids long. The germline gives CDR1 MNHNS, CDR2 SASEGT. The CDR3 reads CASSEVAWGEAFF. The CDR3 bases are TGTGCCAGCAGTGAAGTGGCCTGGGGTGAAGCTTTCTTT.

A few counts support this clonotype. The chain links TRBV30 to TRBJ2-1; the D gene could be TRBD1 or TRBD2 (5 bases each). This CDR3 has 19 residues. Germline V CDR1 and CDR2: GTSNPN, SVGIG (reference sequence). V lost 0 bases and J lost 0, with 21 bases in between. DNA for the CDR3: TGTGCCTGGAGTGTCTGGGACGGGGCCTCCAAACACTCCTACAATGAGCAGTTCTTC. Protein: CAWSVWDGASKHSYNEQFF.

The V gene is TRBV20-1, the J gene TRBJ2-3; D is unclear. V was cut by 7 bases and J by 6 bases, with 20 bases left in between. Germline V gene data show CDR1 as DFQATT and CDR2 as SNEGSKA (reference sequence). The CDR3 runs to 14 residues. CDR3 amino acids: CSVLSLGRPDTQYF. CDR3 DNA sequence: TGCAGTGTTCTCTCACTCGGGCGTCCGGATACGCAGTATTTT.